Sequencing of this T cell receptor delta chain was carried out in a study of gamma-delta chains in newborns, infants, children. At the level of the study: Microbial exposure reportedly drives polyclonal innate γδ T cell expansion after birth.

TCRdb reanalyzed the reads using CATT. Here the sample spans over 2,500 delta-chain clones, 0.9% to 1.2% being singletons. The CDR3 spans 19 residues. Looked up from germline, CDR1 is GEAIGNYY and CDR2 is EKD. A word on this clone: A far larger clone is just one base off, so this is likely a read error. The same CDR3 is also encoded by other DNA sequences in this sample.

The clonotype comes from a child who was a newborn, infant or young child, either healthy, febrile or measles-vaccinated (not recorded which). The sample taken for sequencing was blood. The chain links TRDV2 to TRDJ3; TRDD3 matches 12 bases. The CDR3, as DNA: TGTGCCTGTGACACCGTACTGGGGGATACCACCTGGGACACACGACAGATGTTTTTC. Translated, it gives CACDTVLGDTTWDTRQMFF.